The source of this T cell receptor beta chain is a study of T cells in tuberculosis. Chain pairing is unknown; alpha and beta were sequenced separately. Data came from immunoSEQ multiplex PCR; TCRdb stores just in-frame clones and leaves some out. Here the sample spans approximately 59,000 clones, roughly 90% being singletons. After thawing and overnight rest, PBMC were stained with GMM-loaded CD1B tetramer, viability dye and anti-CD3 for sorting. The CD1B tetramers carried C32 glucose monomycolate purified from Rhodococcus equi. Before cryopreservation, the sorted PBMC lost their CD14-expressing monocytes. This CDR3 spans 15 amino acids. Per germline, CDR1 SGHKS and CDR2 YYEKEE (reference sequence). Trimming cost V 4 bases and J 5 bases; bases outside gene matches: 9.

Material for sequencing was CD1b-GMM tetramer-negative cells sorted from PBMCs. The J gene is TRBJ1-2, the V gene TRBV5-5, with TRBD1 identical over 9 bases. The TCR was taken from an adult woman with latent tuberculosis. CDR3 sequence reads: CASSRGQGGGYGYTF. The CDR3 DNA sequence: TGTGCCAGCAGCCGGGGACAGGGCGGCGGTTATGGCTACACCTTC. The variable domain in full, with the rest retrieved from reference TRBV5-5 and TRBJ1-2, is DAGVTQSPTHLIKTRGQQVTLRCSPISGHKSVSWYQQVLGQGPQFIFQYYEKEERGRGNFPDRFSARQFPNYSSELNVNALLLGDSALYLCASSRGQGGGYGYTFGSGTRLTVV.